This is a list of T cell receptor beta chains from one sample in a study of blood T cell repertoires in COVID-19. Method: immunoSEQ multiplex PCR; TCRdb's copy keeps in-frame clones and lacks some. The repertoire has roughly 200,000 clones, approximately 88% of them found once; the top ten carry about 7%. Sequenced input: peripheral blood. These receptors were collected from a woman aged 40 to 50 with COVID-19, enrolled during active disease. Each CDR3 is given with its conserved first and last residue. The order of the fields is J gene, clone size, D gene, V gene, CDR3 DNA, CDR3 protein. The D gene is left open where the match is weak. Only part of the rows carry a size: once, few, many, or a class if the clone is expanded.

TRBJ2-2,.,TRBD1,TRBV29-1,TGCAGCGTTCGTAGAGCGGACAGGGCAGATACCGGGGAGCTGTTTTTT,CSVRRADRADTGELFF
TRBJ1-1,.,.,TRBV5-7,TGTGCCAGCAGCTCCCCCCCGAAATGTGAGGAACTAAACACTGAAGCTTTCTTT,CASSSPPKCEELNTEAFF
TRBJ2-7,.,TRBD2,TRBV7-3,TGTGCCAGCAGCCCCAGCGGGAGGTCCTCCTACGAGCAGTACTTC,CASSPSGRSSYEQYF
TRBJ2-1,.,.,TRBV6-5,TGTGCCAGCAGTTACCTCCAGGTCTACAATGAGCAGTTCTTC,CASSYLQVYNEQFF
TRBJ2-7,.,.,TRBV6-1,TGTGCCAGCAGTGAGGCGAGGCTAGAGCAGTACTTC,CASSEARLEQYF
TRBJ2-7,.,TRBD1,TRBV28,TGTGCCAGCAGGGAACCGGGACAGGCTGGTGGCGAGCAGTACTTC,CASREPGQAGGEQYF
TRBJ2-7,once,TRBD1,TRBV2,TGTGCCAGCAGTCTAATAGGGGGCACTTACGAGCAGTACTTC,CASSLIGGTYEQYF
TRBJ2-7,.,TRBD2,TRBV27,TGTGCCAGCAGTTTCCGGACTAGCGGGAGGGGATCCTACGAGCAGTACTTC,CASSFRTSGRGSYEQYF
TRBJ1-1,.,.,TRBV18,TGTGCCAGCTCCCCCGACAGTCTTAAGACTGAAGCTTTCTTT,CASSPDSLKTEAFF
TRBJ1-1,.,.,TRBV28,TGTGCCAGCAGTTTATTGGGCAGGAACACTGAAGCTTTCTTT,CASSLLGRNTEAFF
TRBJ1-1,.,TRBD1,TRBV19,TGTGCCAGTAGTCGGTACAGGGGACAGGAAGCTTTCTTT,CASSRYRGQEAFF
TRBJ2-2,few,.,TRBV14,TGTGCCAGCAGCCCCAAGGGCAGGGTGACCGGGGAGCTGTTTTTT,CASSPKGRVTGELFF
TRBJ2-6,.,.,TRBV5-1,TGCGCCAGCAGCTTGGCGACAGGTATATCTGGGGCCAACGTCCTGACTTTC,CASSLATGISGANVLTF
TRBJ2-7,.,TRBD1,TRBV3-1/TRBV3-2,TGTGCCAGCAGCCCGGGACAGGGGCTTACCCCCTACGAGCAGTACTTC,CASSPGQGLTPYEQYF
TRBJ1-6,.,.,TRBV5-1,TGCGCCAGCAGCTTGAGGAGCGCAGGGATGAATTCACCCCTCCACTTT,CASSLRSAGMNSPLHF
TRBJ2-6,.,TRBD1,TRBV4-2,TGTGCCAGCAGCCAAGCGCGACAGGGGGCTTCTGGGGCCAACGTCCTGACTTTC,CASSQARQGASGANVLTF
TRBJ2-3,.,.,TRBV18,TGTGCCAGCTCGCGCACTAGCACAGATACGCAGTATTTT,CASSRTSTDTQYF
TRBJ1-6,few,.,TRBV27,TGTGCCAGCACTTTTGCACCCGGTTCACCCCTCCACTTT,CASTFAPGSPLHF
TRBJ1-2,.,TRBD1,TRBV18,TGTGCCAGCTCAGCCGGACAGGGGCTCAATGGCTACACCTTC,CASSAGQGLNGYTF
TRBJ1-3,.,.,TRBV2,TGTGCCAGCAGTCCAGGCCCCCCAGGGGAGTTTGGAAACACCATATATTTT,CASSPGPPGEFGNTIYF
TRBJ2-7,.,TRBD1,TRBV28,TGTGCCAGCAGTTTTCACCTGGGACAGGCCTACGAGCAGTACTTC,CASSFHLGQAYEQYF
TRBJ2-7,.,.,TRBV5-5,TGTGCCAGCAGCTTCCAGACACCCAAGTTCTACGAGCAGTACTTC,CASSFQTPKFYEQYF
TRBJ1-5,.,.,TRBV7-3,TGTGCCAGCAGCTCGGGGATGGGACAGCCCCAGCATTTT,CASSSGMGQPQHF
TRBJ2-7,.,.,TRBV18,TGTGCCAGCTCACAAGGGGTCGCCTACGAGCAGTACTTC,CASSQGVAYEQYF
TRBJ2-3,.,.,TRBV21-1,TGTGCCAGCAGCAAAGGGAGACCCCAGGGTGATACGCAGTATTTT,CASSKGRPQGDTQYF
TRBJ2-2,few,.,TRBV5-1,TGCGCCAGCAGCTTGGACAGGATGAACACCGGGGAGCTGTTTTTT,CASSLDRMNTGELFF
TRBJ2-5,once,TRBD2,TRBV9,TGTGCCAGCAGCGTTGGTGCGGGAGGGTGGGAGACCCAGTACTTC,CASSVGAGGWETQYF
TRBJ2-7,.,TRBD1,TRBV7-3,TGTGCCAGCAGCCCCGTAGGGACAGGGGTCTACGAGCAGTACTTC,CASSPVGTGVYEQYF
TRBJ2-3,.,.,TRBV10-3,TGTGCCATCAGTGAGACTGAAACAGATACGCAGTATTTT,CAISETETDTQYF
TRBJ2-7,few,TRBD1,TRBV5-1,TGCGCCAGCAGCTTGGGGGACAGCTCCTACGAGCAGTACTTC,CASSLGDSSYEQYF
TRBJ2-5,.,.,TRBV7-7,TGTGCCAGCAGCCCCCAGGACACTCAAGAGACCCAGTACTTC,CASSPQDTQETQYF
TRBJ2-1,.,TRBD2,TRBV19,TGTGCCAGTAGTATTGTACCTAGCGGGGACAATGAGCAGTTCTTC,CASSIVPSGDNEQFF
TRBJ1-5,.,TRBD1,TRBV28,TGTGCCAGCAGTTTTCAGGGGGCGAATCAGCCCCAGCATTTT,CASSFQGANQPQHF
TRBJ2-2,.,TRBD2,TRBV6-4,TGTGCCAGCAGTCCCGGGACTAGCGTCACCGGGGAGCTGTTTTTT,CASSPGTSVTGELFF
TRBJ1-2,.,.,TRBV9,TGTGCCAGCAGCGGTCGGGGTTTCGGCTATGGCTACACCTTC,CASSGRGFGYGYTF
TRBJ2-5,.,.,TRBV6-5,TGTGCCAGCAGCCACGGGGGTTACCAGTACTTC,CASSHGGYQYF
TRBJ1-2,.,TRBD1,TRBV5-1,TGCGCCAGCAGCTTGGGACAGGGACCCCTTTTTGGCTACACCTTC,CASSLGQGPLFGYTF
TRBJ2-1,.,TRBD2,TRBV5-5,TGTGCCAGCAGCCCGGGACTAGCGGGAGGGAATGAGCAGTTCTTC,CASSPGLAGGNEQFF
TRBJ2-3,few,.,TRBV7-9,TGTGCCAGCAGCGTACTAGCTTCAGATACGCAGTATTTT,CASSVLASDTQYF
TRBJ1-3,.,.,TRBV28,TGTGCCAGCGTTAACCCCAGCACCATATATTTT,CASVNPSTIYF
TRBJ2-7,.,TRBD2,TRBV27,TGTGCCAGCAGTTCCTCGGGACTAGCGGGCCGTTCCTACGAGCAGTACTTC,CASSSSGLAGRSYEQYF
TRBJ2-1,.,.,TRBV5-1,TGCGCCAGCGACCGACAAGTTGGTTCAGGCGAGCAGTTCTTC,CASDRQVGSGEQFF
TRBJ2-2,.,.,TRBV10-1,TGCGCCAGCCGGACAGTTTACAATGCCGGGGAGCTGTTTTTT,CASRTVYNAGELFF
TRBJ2-1,.,TRBD2,TRBV10-2,TGCGCCAGCAGAGACCCGGGACTAGCGTCTGACGAGCAGTTCTTC,CASRDPGLASDEQFF
TRBJ2-2,.,TRBD2,TRBV5-1,TGCGCCACGGATCCGGGACTAGGGAACACCGGGGAGCTGTTTTTT,CATDPGLGNTGELFF
TRBJ2-2,.,.,TRBV9,TGTGCCAGCAGCGTACTCGGGAACACCGGGGAGCTGTTTTTT,CASSVLGNTGELFF
TRBJ1-6,.,TRBD1,TRBV4-1,TGCGCCAGCAGCCAAGCGTACAGGGGGCAGAGCTCCTATAATTCACCCCTCCACTTT,CASSQAYRGQSSYNSPLHF
TRBJ1-6,.,.,TRBV27,TGTGCCAGCAGTCGGTCCTCCAATTCACCCCTCCACTTT,CASSRSSNSPLHF
TRBJ2-3,.,TRBD1,TRBV6-5,TGTGCCAGCAGTTCCGGGACAGGGGCCACAGATACGCAGTATTTT,CASSSGTGATDTQYF
TRBJ1-1,.,.,TRBV10-2,TGCGCCAGCAGTGAGTCTATGAACACTGAAGCTTTCTTT,CASSESMNTEAFF
TRBJ2-5,.,TRBD2,TRBV7-6,TGTGCCAGCAGCCCCTCGGGTAGCGGGAGTCCCAGGACCCAGTACTTC,CASSPSGSGSPRTQYF
TRBJ2-1,few,TRBD1,TRBV27,TGTGCCAGCAGTTTATACAGGGACAGGGGCGATGAGCAGTTCTTC,CASSLYRDRGDEQFF
TRBJ2-3,.,TRBD2,TRBV2,TGTGCCAGCAGTGAAAGATCGGTGAGGCTAGCGGGAGGGAGGGCGCAGTATTTT,CASSERSVRLAGGRAQYF
TRBJ2-7,.,.,TRBV2,TGTGCCCTCCCAGGGATTCGGTACGAGCAGTACTTC,CALPGIRYEQYF
TRBJ1-3,.,.,TRBV12-3/TRBV12-4,TGTGCCAGCGCAGGTGCTGGAAACACCATATATTTT,CASAGAGNTIYF
TRBJ1-4,.,.,TRBV2,TGTGCCAGCCAGGCCGGGACGGGACAAGGAAAACTGTTTTTT,CASQAGTGQGKLFF